Below are 21 T cell receptor beta chains sequenced from a single sample in a study of control samples from healthy donors and cancer patients. Profiled with immunoSEQ multiplex PCR; TCRdb holds only in-frame clones, not every one. Of roughly 80,000 clones in the sample, 80% to 95% are singletons; the top ten hold 5% to 6%. The sample taken for sequencing was blood. The source is a woman between 55 and 75 years old in good health.

This chain connects TRBV27 to TRBJ1-5; 8 bases are shared with TRBD1. Trimming cost V 6 bases and J 3 bases; bases outside gene matches: 7. The CDR3 runs 15 residues. Germline V gene data show CDR1 as MNHEY and CDR2 as SMNVEV (reference sequence). The DNA of the CDR3 is TGTGCCAGCAGGCCGGGACAGGAGCTCAATCAGCCCCAGCATTTT. As protein: CASRPGQELNQPQHF.

The V and J genes are TRBV6-6 and TRBJ1-5; a possible D gene is TRBD1 (5 bases). Trimming pared 5 bases from V and 1 base from J, leaving 12 bases between. The CDR3 spans 15 residues. Germline loops: CDR1 MNHNY, CDR2 SVGAGI (reference sequence). The CDR3 sequence is CASSRRGDSNQPQHF. For the CDR3, the DNA is TGTGCCAGCAGTAGGAGGGGCGACAGCAATCAGCCCCAGCATTTT.

The V call is TRBV7-9, the J call TRBJ1-6, with unresolved D. Trimming pared 2 bases from V and 10 bases from J, leaving 15 bases between. Per germline, CDR1 SEHNR and CDR2 FQNEAQ (reference sequence). The CDR3 contains 15 residues. The CDR3 DNA sequence: TGTGCCAGCAGCTTACGGCCAGGTGGAAACTCACCCCTCCACTTT. Protein product: CASSLRPGGNSPLHF. The whole variable domain, remainder taken from reference TRBV7-9 and TRBJ1-6, is DTGVSQNPRHKITKRGQNVTFRCDPISEHNRLYWYRQTLGQGPEFLTYFQNEAQLEKSRLLSDRFSAERPKGSFSTLEIQRTEQGDSAMYLCASSLRPGGNSPLHFGNGTRLTVT.

This clone was recorded once. The rearrangement joins TRBV5-1 to TRBJ1-1; a weak D match, TRBD1 (5 bases). The germline V gene encodes CDR1 SGHRS and CDR2 YFSETQ. V lost 1 base and J lost 3, with 13 bases in between. The CDR3 has 15 amino acids. The DNA for the CDR3 is TGCGCCAGCAGCTTGTCACACTTGGGGGACACTGAAGCTTTCTTT. It translates to CASSLSHLGDTEAFF.

This chain connects TRBV6-2 or TRBV6-3 to TRBJ1-1; D not certain. The CDR3 totals 16 residues. The ends were cut back, 4 bases at V and 1 base at J, with 16 bases in the middle. CDR1 MNHEY and CDR2 SVGEGT come from the germline V gene. The CDR3 bases are TGTGCCAGCAGTTCAGTTTCGGGTTTCTGGAACACTGAAGCTTTCTTT. Protein sequence: CASSSVSGFWNTEAFF.

The chain employs TRBV30 and TRBJ2-1, with 7 bases fitting TRBD2. This CDR3 is built from 14 residues. In germline, CDR1 is GTSNPN, CDR2 SVGIG (reference sequence). After removal of 4 bases from V and 9 bases from J, the junction contained 12 bases not matched to a gene. The CDR3 protein is CAWNAGVWSGEQFF. The CDR3, as DNA: TGTGCCTGGAACGCGGGAGTATGGTCTGGTGAGCAGTTCTTC.

The J gene is TRBJ1-6, the V gene TRBV3-1 (or the pseudogene TRBV3-2); D not certain. Deletions cut 3 bases from V and 3 bases from J, with 9 bases between. This CDR3 has 15 residues. The germline V gene encodes CDR1 LGHDT and CDR2 YNNKEL (reference sequence). The CDR3 loop reads CASSQRDNYNSPLHF. DNA for the CDR3: TGTGCCAGCAGCCAGCGGGATAACTATAATTCACCCCTCCACTTT.

This clone was seen a single time. The chain links TRBV10-2 to TRBJ2-5; 7 bases agree with TRBD2. J was trimmed by 4 bases and V by 8 bases; bases with no gene match: 7. This CDR3 is built from 13 residues. Germline assignment: CDR1 WSHSY and CDR2 SAAADI. CDR3 sequence: CASRTGGGETQYF. DNA for the CDR3: TGCGCCAGCCGCACGGGGGGTGGAGAGACCCAGTACTTC.

The chain links TRBV6-5 to TRBJ2-7; 10 nucleotides align to TRBD2. With 4 bases clipped from V and 6 bases from J, the junction kept 6 bases outside the gene matches. This CDR3 comprises 14 residues. In germline, CDR1 is MNHEY, CDR2 SVGAGI. This CDR3 is CASSLSSGSGEQYF. In nucleotides, the CDR3 is TGTGCCAGCAGTTTGTCTAGCGGGAGTGGCGAGCAGTACTTC.

The chain recombines TRBV30 with TRBJ2-7; 8 bases are a match to TRBD1. The germline V gene has CDR1 GTSNPN and CDR2 SVGIG (reference sequence). The CDR3 length is 14 residues. The V and J ends lost 6 bases and 7 bases, in that order; junction bases with no gene match: 14. CDR3 nucleotide sequence: TGTGCCTGCTCGTGGTGGGACAGGTCTCGGGAGCAGTACTTC. It encodes CACSWWDRSREQYF.

The V and J genes are TRBV19 and TRBJ1-5; 7 bases line up with TRBD1. Trimming at V came to 5 bases and at J to 9 bases, leaving 7 bases not matched to a gene. Germline V gives CDR1 LNHDA, CDR2 SQIVND (reference sequence). This CDR3 has 13 amino acids. CDR3 residues: CASSFRGSPPQHF. As DNA, the CDR3 is TGTGCCAGTAGTTTCAGGGGGAGTCCGCCCCAGCATTTT.

The rearrangement links TRBV5-1 to TRBJ1-1, with TRBD1 matching over 8 bases. CDR3 size: 15 residues. V lost 4 bases and J lost 3; bases outside the gene matches: 8. The germline gives CDR1 SGHRS, CDR2 YFSETQ. The CDR3 reads CASSPGDRRDTEAFF. The CDR3 DNA sequence: TGCGCCAGCAGCCCAGGGGACAGGCGGGACACTGAAGCTTTCTTT. Full variable domain (remainder filled in from reference TRBV5-1 and TRBJ1-1): KAGVTQTPRYLIKTRGQQVTLSCSPISGHRSVSWYQQTPGQGLQFLFEYFSETQRNKGNFPGRFSGRQFSNSRSEMNVSTLELGDSALYLCASSPGDRRDTEAFFGQGTRLTVV.

The gene calls are TRBV5-1 and TRBJ1-6, with 7 bases matching TRBD1. Trimming removed 1 base from V and 10 bases from J; junction bases left unmatched: 11. The CDR3 totals 16 residues. The germline gives CDR1 SGHRS, CDR2 YFSETQ. In DNA, the CDR3 is TGCGCCAGCAGCTTGACCATGGGGACAGAGGCATCACCCCTCCACTTT. It yields the protein CASSLTMGTEASPLHF.

The chain employs TRBV6-4 and TRBJ1-3; no clear D. V lost 8 bases and J 2 bases, leaving 10 bases between the germline ends. CDR3 size: 13 residues. Germline-derived CDR1 and CDR2 are MRHNA and SNTAGT. CDR3 protein: CASCIRAGNTIYF. Written as DNA, the CDR3 is TGTGCCAGCTGTATTCGTGCTGGAAACACCATATATTTT.

J is TRBJ1-2 and V is TRBV6-5, with a possible D match to TRBD1 (6 bases). CDR3 size: 15 residues. Germline lookup yields CDR1 MNHEY and CDR2 SVGAGI. Trimming removed 5 bases at V and 6 bases at J, with 19 bases between. The CDR3 spells CASSTLGRGTDGYTF. In DNA, the CDR3 is TGTGCCAGCAGTACGCTAGGCAGGGGTACGGATGGCTACACCTTC.

The chain employs TRBV7-9 and TRBJ2-7; D might be TRBD1 (6 bases). The V end lost 2 bases, the J end lost 5 bases, and 13 bases lay between the germline ends. Germline V gives CDR1 SEHNR, CDR2 FQNEAQ (reference sequence). The length of the CDR3 is 14 residues. CDR3 DNA: TGTGCCAGCAGCTTACCCGAGACAGGAAACGAGCAGTACTTC. It is translated as CASSLPETGNEQYF.

This chain links TRBV7-9 with TRBJ2-2; 10 bases agree with TRBD1. The junction had 7 bases not matched to a gene; V was cut back by 2 bases and J by 4 bases. CDR1 is SEHNR, CDR2 FQNEAQ, per germline (reference sequence). This CDR3 contains 17 residues. CDR3 region: CASSLRGRTGGTGELFF. As DNA, the CDR3 is TGTGCCAGCAGCTTAAGAGGCCGGACAGGGGGCACCGGGGAGCTGTTTTTT.

The V and J genes are TRBV24-1 and TRBJ2-7; D is possibly TRBD1 (6 bases). The CDR3 is 12 residues long. CDR1 and CDR2 (germline): KGHDR, SFDVKD. V was shortened by 10 bases and J by 2 bases, with 11 bases between the two germline ends. The DNA of the CDR3 is TGTGCCACAACAGGGTTCACCTACGAGCAGTACTTC. Translation: CATTGFTYEQYF.

This chain joins TRBV5-1 and TRBJ1-5; D ambiguous. From germline, CDR1 is SGHRS and CDR2 YFSETQ. The V and J ends lost 0 bases and 0 bases respectively, with 13 bases between them. The CDR3 contains 17 residues. The CDR3 sequence: CASSLEPSQSSNQPQHF. CDR3 coding DNA: TGCGCCAGCAGCTTGGAGCCTTCCCAGAGTAGCAATCAGCCCCAGCATTTT.

The V and J genes are TRBV30 and TRBJ1-6; D is perhaps TRBD1 (6 bases). Germline V gene lookup returns CDR1 GTSNPN and CDR2 SVGIG (reference sequence). With 0 bases removed from V and 9 bases from J, the gap between germline ends came to 12 bases. The CDR3 loop spans 14 amino acids. In nucleotides, the CDR3 is TGTGCCTGGAGTGTTTACAGGGTTGGTTCACCCCTCCACTTT. It translates to CAWSVYRVGSPLHF.

This chain uses TRBV9 with TRBJ2-1; D ambiguous. In germline, CDR1 is SGDLS, CDR2 YYNGEE. CDR3 length equals 16 residues. V dropped 3 bases and J dropped 5 bases, with 18 bases sitting between them. CDR3 residues: CASSANTWTGNNEQFF. CDR3 nucleotide sequence: TGTGCCAGCAGCGCCAACACCTGGACGGGTAACAATGAGCAGTTCTTC.